This TCR beta chain was recovered during a study of CD4+ T cells in melanoma. The data were produced by immunoSEQ multiplex PCR, yet TCRdb's version contains in-frame clones alone and is incomplete. The repertoire includes 120,000 to 150,000 clones, roughly 91% of them detected once, and more than 1.5% sits in the top ten. Comments on this clone: Its target is unknown.

The V segment lost 7 bases and the J segment 4 bases; nucleotides outside the gene matches: 8. This CDR3 comprises 16 residues. Per germline, CDR1 SNHLY and CDR2 FYNNEI. Whole-study findings and limits: Diverse differentiation states were reported for melanoma neoantigen-specific CD4+ T cells. A reported correlation linked neoantigen-specific CD4+ T cells to CD8+, macrophage and B cell function.

The chain couples TRBV2 to TRBJ2-7; 15 bases are shared with TRBD2. The sequence derives from a human donor with melanoma. In DNA form, the CDR3 reads TGTGCCAGCAAGAGAGGGACTAGCGGGGGGTTGTACGAGCAGTACTTC. As protein: CASKRGTSGGLYEQYF.